This TCR beta chain was recovered during a study of shared clonotypes between healthy human individuals. Study-level information: Per donor, CD8 memory used one plate, CD8 naive used two, CD4 memory used three and CD4 naive used three. Notes on the study in general: Among several donors, about 5% of naive CD4 clonotypes were found in common.

On this clone itself: The antigen is undetermined. This same CDR3 is encoded by further DNA sequences in the sample.

In the authors' methods: Without quality scores, immunoSEQ junctional reads could not be filtered like full-length reads. The data were produced by immunoSEQ multiplex PCR, yet TCRdb's version contains in-frame clones alone and is incomplete. V, J and clone size reflect that table, while D and trimming were determined from the DNA. The sample shows about 2.1 million clones, 90% to 95% of them seen only once. Naive CD8 cells were CD45RO-negative, positively selected for CCR7, excluding terminally differentiated effector memory CD45RA+ cells. The ends were cut back, 5 bases at V and 2 bases at J, with 13 bases in the middle. The CDR3 spans 14 residues. The V gene's germline CDR1 is SEHNR and CDR2 FQNEAQ (reference sequence).

V gene TRBV7-9 combines with J gene TRBJ2-7; D may be TRBD1 or TRBD2 (5 bases each). The sequenced material came from naive CD8+ T cells from PBMCs. The clonotype was recovered from a man aged 18 to 35 in good health. Some clones in this sample may be carry-over from other donors' samples. The CDR3 DNA sequence: TGTGCCAGCAGCCCCCGGGACCAGACCTACGAGCAGTACTTC. Translating it yields CASSPRDQTYEQYF.